Below are 8 T cell receptor beta chains sequenced from a single sample in a study of regulatory T cells in long-lasting Graves disease. For TCR beta, libraries came from iRepertoire HTBI primers and Arm-PCR of CDR3 regions. TCRdb fed the multiplex PCR reads into MiXCR, producing one record per CDR3 protein. The table lists approximately 360,000 distinct CDR3 sequences, about an eighth of them singletons. Time point specified: newly diagnosed GD, antithyroid drugs for less than 3 months. RNA isolated from PBMCs was used to make the TCR library. The same data also went into a second study, on T cells in Graves' hyperthyroidism and ophthalmopathy.

The material was peripheral blood mononuclear cells (PBMCs), obtained at new diagnosis, from a patient treated with antithyroid drugs. Receptor source: a woman between 18 and 29 years old with Graves disease.

This clonotype showed up many times. In DNA, the CDR3 is TGTGCCAGCAGTTTATACTGGGATAAGGATGAGCAGTTCTTC. Its translation: CASSLYWDKDEQFF. V is TRBV12-3 or TRBV12-4 and J is TRBJ2-1; D gene ambiguous. The CDR3 spans 14 residues. Trimming removed 2 bases from V and 8 bases from J, with 13 bases in between.

Many counts were recorded for this clonotype. This chain uses TRBV6-1 with TRBJ2-7; 8 bases are a match to TRBD1. CDR1 is MNHNS, CDR2 SASEGT, per germline. CDR3 length: 16 amino acids. J lost 3 bases, V lost 5 bases, and 12 bases had no gene match. Here the CDR3 DNA reads TGTGCCAGCAGTACTAGGCCGGGACAGGACTACTACGAGCAGTACTTC. This sequence encodes CASSTRPGQDYYEQYF.

The table lists this clonotype with many counts. The junction differs from germline at one of its ends, possibly a read error. The V call is TRBV7-7, the J call TRBJ2-3; D unresolved. This CDR3 spans 15 amino acids. CDR1 and CDR2 from the germline V gene are SSHAT and FNYEAQ (reference sequence). The CDR3 sequence is CASSRQPDLTDTQYF. DNA of the CDR3: TGTGCTAGCAGCCGCCAACCAGATCTCACAGATACGCAGTATTTT.

Regarding this clonotype: It differs at one base from a far larger clone, so likely a read error. CDR3 DNA: TGTGCCAGCAGCTTGACCGGGACTAGCGGGAGTTACGAGCAGTTCTTC. Protein: CASSLTGTSGSYEQFF. J is TRBJ2-1 and V is TRBV12-3 or TRBV12-4, with 14 bases aligning to TRBD2. This CDR3 region has 16 residues. The ends lost 6 bases at V and 10 bases at J; junction bases unmatched: 11.

At least ten counts were recorded for this clonotype. This chain uses TRBV7-3 with TRBJ2-7; D may be TRBD1 (6 bases). V shed 5 bases and J shed 2 bases, with 13 bases lying between them. CDR1 SGHTA and CDR2 FQGTGA come from the germline V gene. The CDR3 consists of 14 residues. The CDR3 DNA reads as TGTGCCAGCAGCCGAGACAGGAGAACCTACGAGCAGTACGTC. Residues: CASSRDRRTYEQYV.

This clonotype has ten or more counts. This chain connects TRBV6-1 to TRBJ1-1, with D possibly matching TRBD1 (5 bases). Germline V gene sequence: CDR1 MNHNS, CDR2 SASEGT. V was clipped by 6 bases and J by 8 bases, with 16 bases between them. This CDR3 region has 13 residues. In nucleotides, the CDR3 is TGTGCCAGCAGGCAGGGAGGGCCTGAAGAAGCTTTCTTT. This translates into CASRQGGPEEAFF.

This chain joins TRBV7-9 and TRBJ2-2; D is unclear. V lost 5 bases, J lost 5 bases, and 9 bases lay in between. Germline CDR1 is SEHNR and CDR2 is FQNEAQ (reference sequence). CDR3 size: 13 residues. This chain's CDR3 is CASSVSWTGELFF. The DNA of the CDR3 is TGTGCCAGCAGCGTCTCCTGGACCGGGGAGCTGTTTTTT.

This clonotype was detected many times. The chain is built from TRBV30 and TRBJ1-2; tentative D call: TRBD1 (6 bases). The CDR3 is 14 amino acids. V was shortened by 2 bases and J by 8 bases, with 18 bases between the two germline ends. CDR1 is GTSNPN, CDR2 SVGIG, per germline (reference sequence). CDR3 residues: CAWSIGTPSMGYTF. The CDR3 region has the DNA TGTGCCTGGAGTATAGGGACACCTTCGATGGGCTACACCTTC.